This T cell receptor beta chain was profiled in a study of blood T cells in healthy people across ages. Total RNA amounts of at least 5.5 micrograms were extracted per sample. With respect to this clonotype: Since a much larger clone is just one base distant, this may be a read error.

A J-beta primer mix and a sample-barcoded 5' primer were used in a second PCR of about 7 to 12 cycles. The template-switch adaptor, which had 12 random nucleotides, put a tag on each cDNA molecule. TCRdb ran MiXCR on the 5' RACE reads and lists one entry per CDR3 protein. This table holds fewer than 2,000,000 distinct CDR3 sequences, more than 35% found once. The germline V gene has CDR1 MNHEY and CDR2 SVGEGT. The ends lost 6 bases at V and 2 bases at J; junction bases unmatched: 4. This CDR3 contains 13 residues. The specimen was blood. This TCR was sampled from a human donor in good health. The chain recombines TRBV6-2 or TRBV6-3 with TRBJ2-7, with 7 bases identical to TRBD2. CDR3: CASSKGGAYEQYF. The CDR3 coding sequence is TGTGCCAGCAGCAAGGGAGGGGCCTACGAGCAGTACTTC.